The present entry profiles one T cell receptor (beta chain) with its context. What it recognizes is unknown. The sample holds other DNA sequences that translate to the same CDR3. CDR1 and CDR2 (germline): SGHDT, YYEEEE. The V end was cut by 2 bases, the J end by 2 bases, with 11 bases between. This CDR3 spans 14 amino acids. The data derive from a study of chemoradiotherapy in HPV16-positive cancers. Study summary: Candidate HPV-specific T-cell clones and common TCR motifs came from functional assays in a couple of HPV16-positive patients. Study-wide results and limits: Non-HPV-specific T cells did not expand in tumors during treatment, whereas candidate HPV-specific clones and E7-related motifs did.

Repeated repertoire sampling spanned the course of chemoradiotherapy. Here immunoSEQ multiplex PCR was the method, and the copy in TCRdb shows in-frame clones only, minus some. The sample gives approximately 5,400 clones, 86% of which show up once; 2% to 2.5% is in the top ten. Source: tumor tissue, taken from a patient who underwent chemoradiotherapy. This chain uses TRBV5-6 with TRBJ2-7; no clear D gene. The clonotype originates from a human donor with HPV-associated anogenital cancer. CDR3 in DNA: TGTGCCAGCAGCTTAGGTGATTTCACCTACGAGCAGTACTTC. It codes for CASSLGDFTYEQYF. The full variable domain, in which reference TRBV5-6 and TRBJ2-7 provide the parts outside the CDR3, is DAGVTQSPTHLIKTRGQQVTLRCSPKSGHDTVSWYQQALGQGPQFIFQYYEEEERQRGNFPDRFSGHQFPNYSSELNVNALLLGDSALYLCASSLGDFTYEQYFGPGTRLTVT.